A selection of T cell receptor beta chains follows, all from one sample in a study of shared clonotypes between healthy human individuals. The protocol was immunoSEQ multiplex PCR, while the TCRdb copy is restricted to in-frame clones and leaves out a portion. The data contain about 1.5 million clones, approximately 98% of them singletons. Sequencing used naive CD4+ T cells sorted from blood. These TCRs come from a man between 25 and 39 years old in good health. Each CDR3 is given with its conserved first and last residue. The order of the fields is clone size, V gene, D gene, J gene, CDR3 protein, CDR3 DNA. The D gene is left open where the match is weak. Some rows have no size entry. The others give once, few or many, or a class for an expanded clone.

>-|TRBV2|-|TRBJ2-5
CASSREETQYF
TGTGCCAGCAGCAGAGAAGAGACCCAGTACTTC
>-|TRBV28|-|TRBJ1-1
CASRGVGGTEAFF
TGTGCCAGCAGGGGAGTAGGTGGCACTGAAGCTTTCTTT
>-|TRBV18|-|TRBJ2-7
CASLREGAYEQYF
TGTGCCAGCCTACGAGAGGGGGCCTACGAGCAGTACTTC
>-|TRBV6-4|-|TRBJ2-2
CASVLVGTGELFF
TGTGCCAGTGTCCTCGTAGGCACCGGGGAGCTGTTTTTT
>once|TRBV6-6|TRBD2|TRBJ2-7
CASSTSSGRSYEQYF
TGTGCCAGCAGCACATCTAGCGGGAGGTCTTACGAGCAGTACTTC
>-|TRBV6-5|-|TRBJ1-3
CASSFALNSGNTIYF
TGTGCCAGCAGCTTCGCCCTAAATTCTGGAAACACCATATATTTT
>-|TRBV14|-|TRBJ2-1
CASSHRVEGNEQFF
TGTGCCAGCAGCCACCGGGTAGAGGGCAATGAGCAGTTCTTC
>-|TRBV5-1|-|TRBJ1-1
CASSFGQKNTEAFF
TGCGCCAGCAGCTTCGGGCAGAAAAACACTGAAGCTTTCTTT
>-|TRBV6-5|-|TRBJ1-1
CASSYSSRGGTEAFF
TGTGCCAGCAGTTACTCAAGTAGAGGCGGTACTGAAGCTTTCTTT
>-|TRBV19|-|TRBJ2-7
CASSFAGTTYEQYF
TGTGCCAGTAGTTTCGCCGGGACAACCTACGAGCAGTACTTC
>-|TRBV28|-|TRBJ1-2
CASSSPGQHRGYTF
TGTGCCAGCAGTTCCCCCGGACAGCATAGAGGCTACACCTTC
>-|TRBV5-5|-|TRBJ2-1
CASSLVGAGNEQFF
TGTGCCAGCAGCTTGGTAGGGGCCGGCAATGAGCAGTTCTTC
>-|TRBV5-1|TRBD1|TRBJ1-5
CASSIGQGDQPQHF
TGCGCCAGCAGCATAGGACAGGGGGACCAGCCCCAGCATTTT
>-|TRBV25-1|TRBD2|TRBJ2-7
CASRAKGLAGEQYF
TGTGCCAGCAGGGCCAAGGGCTTAGCGGGCGAGCAGTACTTC
>-|TRBV29-1|-|TRBJ2-1
CSVEDPRGFYNEQFF
TGCAGCGTTGAAGATCCCAGGGGATTCTACAATGAGCAGTTCTTC
>-|TRBV18|-|TRBJ1-3
CASSTQTSPGNTIYF
TGTGCCAGCTCGACCCAGACCAGCCCTGGAAACACCATATATTTT
>-|TRBV7-7|-|TRBJ2-2
CASSPRIPGELFF
TGTGCTAGCAGCCCACGAATCCCCGGGGAGCTGTTTTTT
>-|TRBV18|TRBD1|TRBJ2-7
CASSPPDRVNYEQYF
TGTGCCAGCTCACCCCCGGACAGGGTCAACTACGAGCAGTACTTC
>once|TRBV28|TRBD1|TRBJ2-7
CASSLPQGQDEQYF
TGTGCCAGCAGTTTACCCCAGGGACAGGACGAGCAGTACTTC
>once|TRBV5-1|-|TRBJ2-3
CASSLQTSTDTQYF
TGCGCCAGCAGCTTGCAGACTAGCACAGATACGCAGTATTTT
>-|TRBV6-1|-|TRBJ1-3
CASSEEVGNTIYF
TGTGCCAGCAGTGAAGAGGTTGGAAACACCATATATTTT
>-|TRBV5-1|TRBD2|TRBJ2-1
CASSDPGTSYNEQFF
TGCGCCAGCAGCGACCCCGGGACTAGCTACAATGAGCAGTTCTTC
>once|TRBV18|TRBD1|TRBJ1-1
CASSPLGTGSEAFF
TGTGCCAGCTCACCGCTGGGGACAGGGTCTGAAGCTTTCTTT
>-|TRBV5-1|TRBD2|TRBJ2-2
CASSFLAENTGELFF
TGCGCCAGCAGCTTCCTAGCGGAAAACACCGGGGAGCTGTTTTTT
>-|TRBV14|-|TRBJ2-6
CASGLGANVLTF
TGTGCCAGCGGACTTGGGGCCAACGTCCTGACTTTC
>-|TRBV5-4|-|TRBJ2-1
CAHMASSEDEQFF
TGTGCCCATATGGCCTCCTCGGAGGATGAGCAGTTCTTC
>-|TRBV18|-|TRBJ2-3
CASSPDRTTTDTQYF
TGTGCCAGCTCCCCCGACAGGACGACCACAGATACGCAGTATTTT
>-|TRBV28|TRBD1|TRBJ2-7
CASSLDRMGQGSYF
TGTGCCAGCAGTTTGGATAGGATGGGACAGGGATCGTACTTC
>once|TRBV9|-|TRBJ1-3
CASSAGLKVGLSGNTIYF
TGTGCCAGCAGCGCCGGTCTTAAGGTCGGCCTCTCTGGAAACACCATATATTTT